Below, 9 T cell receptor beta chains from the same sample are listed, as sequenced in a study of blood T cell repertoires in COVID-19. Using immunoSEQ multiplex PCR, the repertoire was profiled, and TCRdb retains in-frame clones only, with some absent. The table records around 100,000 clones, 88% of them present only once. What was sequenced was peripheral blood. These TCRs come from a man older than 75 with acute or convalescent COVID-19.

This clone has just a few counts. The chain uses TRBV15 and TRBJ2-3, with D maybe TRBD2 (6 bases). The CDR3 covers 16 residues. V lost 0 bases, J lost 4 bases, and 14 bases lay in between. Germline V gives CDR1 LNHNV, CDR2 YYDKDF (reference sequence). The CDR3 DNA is TGTGCCACCAGCAGAGAGAGGGCGGGAACGGCAGATACGCAGTATTTT. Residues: CATSRERAGTADTQYF.

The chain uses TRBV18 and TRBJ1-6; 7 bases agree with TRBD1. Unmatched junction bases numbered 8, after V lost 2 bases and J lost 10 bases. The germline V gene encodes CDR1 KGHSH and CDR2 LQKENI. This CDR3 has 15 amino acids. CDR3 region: CASSPKGQEKSPLHF. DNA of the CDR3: TGTGCCAGCTCACCAAAAGGACAGGAGAAATCACCCCTCCACTTT.

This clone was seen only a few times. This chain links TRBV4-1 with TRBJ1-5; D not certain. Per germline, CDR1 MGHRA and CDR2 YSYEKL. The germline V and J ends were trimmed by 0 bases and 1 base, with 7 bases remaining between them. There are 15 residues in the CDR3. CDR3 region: CASSQDRRSNQPQHF. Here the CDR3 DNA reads TGCGCCAGCAGCCAAGATCGGCGGAGCAATCAGCCCCAGCATTTT.

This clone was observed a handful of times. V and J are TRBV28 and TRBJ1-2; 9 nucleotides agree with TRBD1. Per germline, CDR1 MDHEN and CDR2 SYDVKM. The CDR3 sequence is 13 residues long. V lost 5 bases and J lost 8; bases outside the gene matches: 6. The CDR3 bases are TGTGCCAGCAGTCTAGGGACAGGGAACGGCTACACCTTC. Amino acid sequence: CASSLGTGNGYTF.

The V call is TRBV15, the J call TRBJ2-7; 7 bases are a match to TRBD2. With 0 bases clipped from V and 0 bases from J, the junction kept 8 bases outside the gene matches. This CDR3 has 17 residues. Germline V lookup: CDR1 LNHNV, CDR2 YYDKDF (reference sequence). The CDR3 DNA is TGTGCCACCAGCAGAGAGGGGGGGTTTGGTCACTCCTACGAGCAGTACTTC. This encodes CATSREGGFGHSYEQYF.

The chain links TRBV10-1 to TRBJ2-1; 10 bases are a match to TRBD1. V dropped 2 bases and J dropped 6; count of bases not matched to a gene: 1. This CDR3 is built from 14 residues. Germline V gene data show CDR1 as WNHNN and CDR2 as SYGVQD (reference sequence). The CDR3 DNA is TGCGCCAGCAGTGAGAGGACAGGGGGCAATGAGCAGTTCTTC. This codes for CASSERTGGNEQFF.

CDR3 sequence reads: CASSLGRVEYTFF. The CDR3 DNA reads TGTGCCAGCAGCTTAGGCAGGGTGGAATATACTTTCTTT. V and J are TRBV11-2 and TRBJ1-1; tentative D call: TRBD1 (5 bases). Germline values: CDR1 SGHAT, CDR2 FQNNGV. The CDR3 has 13 residues. The V and J ends lost 1 base and 12 bases respectively, with 15 bases between them.

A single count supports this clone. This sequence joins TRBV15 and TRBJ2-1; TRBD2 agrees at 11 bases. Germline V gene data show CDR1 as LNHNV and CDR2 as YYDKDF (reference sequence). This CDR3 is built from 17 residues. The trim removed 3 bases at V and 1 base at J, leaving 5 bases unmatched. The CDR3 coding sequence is TGTGCCACCAGCAGCGCCACTAGCGGGAGTTCCTACAATGAGCAGTTCTTC. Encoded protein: CATSSATSGSSYNEQFF.

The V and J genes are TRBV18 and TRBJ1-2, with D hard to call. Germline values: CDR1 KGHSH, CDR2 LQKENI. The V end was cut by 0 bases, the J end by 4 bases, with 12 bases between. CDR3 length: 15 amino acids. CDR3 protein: CASSPPISNIYGYTF. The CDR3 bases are TGTGCCAGCTCACCACCGATAAGTAACATCTATGGCTACACCTTC.